This record covers a single T cell receptor beta chain. The data were obtained in a study of memory CD8 T cells in hepatitis C reinfection. Turning to the study itself: Pre-reinfection sampling occurred 55 to 20 weeks ahead of detected reinfection.

Clones were sequenced by immunoSEQ multiplex PCR, and TCRdb holds only the in-frame ones, with some missing. In the table there are 50,000 or so clones, approximately 89% of which are singletons. This CDR3 contains 17 residues. Germline CDR1 reads MNHEY; CDR2 reads SMNVEV (reference sequence). The V and J ends lost 5 bases and 8 bases respectively, with 22 bases between them. Time point meaning: pre-reinfection, 55 to 20 weeks before reinfection detection. No in vitro expansion preceded TCR sequencing of the sorted cells. The sample comprised naive CD8+ T cells sorted from blood. This sequence joins TRBV27 and TRBJ1-6, with D perhaps TRBD1 (6 bases). This TCR was sampled from a man aged 18 to 29 with hepatitis C virus infection. DNA for the CDR3: TGTGCCAGCAGTAGGGACATACTCCGTTATGGTGATTCACCCCTCCACTTT. It yields the protein CASSRDILRYGDSPLHF.